What follows is one T cell receptor (beta chain) and its context. This record belongs to a study of blood T cell repertoires in COVID-19. This table comes from immunoSEQ multiplex PCR, and its TCRdb copy is limited to in-frame clones, with some not included. The table includes over 45,000 clones, about 91% detected once. What was sequenced was peripheral blood. This TCR was recovered from a woman aged 60-70 years with active or convalescent COVID-19.

The CDR3 DNA is TGTGCCAGCAGTCCTGGACTCGTTAACACCGGGGAGCTGTTTTTT. Amino acid sequence: CASSPGLVNTGELFF. The rearrangement joins TRBV27 to TRBJ2-2, with TRBD2 as a possible D gene (5 bases). Germline values: CDR1 MNHEY, CDR2 SMNVEV (reference sequence). The V gene lost 5 bases and the J gene lost 2 bases, with 12 bases spanning the gap. This CDR3 is 15 amino acids long.